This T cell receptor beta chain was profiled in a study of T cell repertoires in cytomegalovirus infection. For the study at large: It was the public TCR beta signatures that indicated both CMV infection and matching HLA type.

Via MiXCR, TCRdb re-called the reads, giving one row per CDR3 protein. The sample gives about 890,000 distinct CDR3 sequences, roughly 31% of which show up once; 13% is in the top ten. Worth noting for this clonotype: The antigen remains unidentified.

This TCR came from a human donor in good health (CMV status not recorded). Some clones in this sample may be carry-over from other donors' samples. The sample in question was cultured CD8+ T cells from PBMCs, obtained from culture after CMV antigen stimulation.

The CDR3 bases are TGCAGTGCGCAAGGGACAGTATCCTACGAGCAGTACTTC. This encodes CSAQGTVSYEQYF. This chain joins TRBV20-1 and TRBJ2-7, with TRBD1 matching 7 bases. Germline loops: CDR1 DFQATT, CDR2 SNEGSKA (reference sequence). After removal of 6 bases from V and 1 base from J, the junction contained 6 bases not matched to a gene. This CDR3 comprises 13 residues.